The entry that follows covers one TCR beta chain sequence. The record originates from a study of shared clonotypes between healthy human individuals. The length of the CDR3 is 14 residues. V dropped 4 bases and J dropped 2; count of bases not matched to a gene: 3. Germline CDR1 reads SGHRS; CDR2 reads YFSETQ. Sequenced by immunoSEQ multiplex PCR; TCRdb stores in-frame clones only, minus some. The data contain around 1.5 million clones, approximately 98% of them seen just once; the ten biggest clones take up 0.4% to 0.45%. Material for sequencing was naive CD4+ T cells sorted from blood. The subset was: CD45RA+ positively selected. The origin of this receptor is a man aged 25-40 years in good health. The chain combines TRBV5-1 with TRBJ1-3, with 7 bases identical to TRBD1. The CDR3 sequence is CASSPGGAGNTIYF. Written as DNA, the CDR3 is TGCGCCAGCAGCCCAGGGGGAGCTGGAAACACCATATATTTT.